A single sample gave rise to the 18 T cell receptor beta chains below, sequenced in a study of shared clonotypes between healthy human individuals. This table comes from immunoSEQ multiplex PCR, and its TCRdb copy is limited to in-frame clones, with some not included. The data show 950,000 to 1,300,000 clones, approximately 72% seen once. The sequencing sample was made of memory CD4+ T cells sorted from blood. Indicated subset: CD45RA-negative fraction. Receptor source: a young man in good health.

The V and J genes are TRBV6-6 and TRBJ2-7; D is unclear. Germline CDR1 MNHNY, CDR2 SVGAGI (reference sequence). This CDR3 region has 12 residues. V lost 6 bases and J 2 bases, leaving 8 bases between the germline ends. The CDR3 loop reads CASSPVAYEQYF. CDR3 bases: TGTGCCAGCAGCCCCGTGGCCTACGAGCAGTACTTC.

In the case of this clone: At the DNA level, this CDR3 is encoded by other sequences in the same sample as well. The V call is TRBV7-2, the J call TRBJ2-3, with a tentative D call TRBD2 (6 bases). Trimming removed 1 base at V and 2 bases at J, with 10 bases between. CDR3 length equals 15 residues. Germline CDR1 is SGHTA and CDR2 is FQGNSA. Written as DNA, the CDR3 is TGTGCCAGCAGCTTAGGAAGGGACTTCACAGATACGCAGTATTTT. It encodes CASSLGRDFTDTQYF.

For this clone: The identical CDR3 is also encoded by other nucleotide sequences in the sample. V gene TRBV18 combines with J gene TRBJ2-3, with D uncertain. V was pared by 6 bases and J by 0 bases, with 10 bases between. Germline values: CDR1 KGHSH, CDR2 LQKENI. This CDR3 region has 14 residues. The CDR3 DNA reads TGTGCCAGCTCTTACAGTACTAGCACAGATACGCAGTATTTT. This encodes CASSYSTSTDTQYF.

This clone showed up many times. The V and J genes are TRBV6-5 and TRBJ2-3; TRBD1 matches at 9 bases. V was pared by 6 bases and J by 0 bases, with 4 bases of the junction left unmatched. Germline values: CDR1 MNHEY, CDR2 SVGAGI. The CDR3 has 15 amino acids. CDR3: CASRYRGLSTDTQYF. As DNA, the CDR3 is TGTGCCAGCAGATACAGGGGGCTTAGCACAGATACGCAGTATTTT.

V is TRBV5-4 and J is TRBJ2-1, with 8 nucleotides matching TRBD2. V lost 3 bases, J lost 5 bases, and 7 bases stayed unmatched. Germline assignment: CDR1 SGHNT and CDR2 YYREEE (reference sequence). The CDR3 spans 15 residues. The CDR3 DNA sequence: TGTGCCAGCAGCTCGCCCGGACTAGCAGACAATGAGCAGTTCTTC. This codes for CASSSPGLADNEQFF.

This chain links TRBV6-6 with TRBJ2-1; possibly TRBD2 for D (6 bases). V lost 5 bases and J 5 bases, leaving 16 bases between the germline ends. Germline V gene data show CDR1 as MNHNY and CDR2 as SVGAGI (reference sequence). The CDR3 consists of 15 residues. CDR3 coding DNA: TGTGCCAGCAGTAGTCCCGGGACTGGGGACAATGAGCAGTTCTTC. Protein product: CASSSPGTGDNEQFF.

This chain joins TRBV7-2 and TRBJ1-5, with D maybe TRBD1 (6 bases). There are 14 residues in the CDR3. Between the trimmed V and J ends, which lost 8 bases and 5 bases, there was a span of 16 bases. From germline, CDR1 is SGHTA and CDR2 FQGNSA. CDR3 nucleotide sequence: TGTGCCAGCGCAAGGGGGGGCTGGGATCAGCCCCAGCATTTT. This codes for CASARGGWDQPQHF.

V gene TRBV5-1 combines with J gene TRBJ2-7; 7 positions match TRBD2. Trimming at V came to 5 bases and at J to 0 bases, leaving 5 bases not matched to a gene. The CDR3 contains 14 residues. Germline V lookup: CDR1 SGHRS, CDR2 YFSETQ. DNA of the CDR3: TGCGCCAGCAGTGCTAGCGGCAACTCCTACGAGCAGTACTTC. Its protein product is CASSASGNSYEQYF.

This clone showed up just a few times. The rearrangement links TRBV6-1 to TRBJ1-1; weak D call: TRBD1 (5 bases). Trimming shortened V by 2 bases and J by 6 bases, and 10 bases separated the two germline ends. Germline assignment: CDR1 MNHNS and CDR2 SASEGT. The length of the CDR3 is 13 residues. CDR3 protein: CASSETRVAEAFF. The CDR3 bases are TGTGCCAGCAGTGAAACCAGGGTAGCTGAAGCTTTCTTT.

The chain is built from TRBV6-5 and TRBJ1-1, with 11 bases matching TRBD1. The CDR3 sequence is 15 residues long. CDR1 MNHEY and CDR2 SVGAGI come from the germline V gene. V trimming: 6 bases; J trimming: 4 bases; junction bases outside the gene matches: 7. The CDR3 protein is CASRGTGGVSTEAFF. CDR3 sequence (DNA): TGTGCCAGCAGAGGGACAGGGGGAGTGAGCACTGAAGCTTTCTTT.

The genes are TRBV5-4 and TRBJ2-5; maybe TRBD2 (6 bases). The V gene lost 2 bases and the J gene lost 4 bases, with 15 bases spanning the gap. CDR1 SGHNT and CDR2 YYREEE come from the germline V gene (reference sequence). The CDR3 is made up of 15 amino acids. The CDR3 DNA reads TGTGCCAGCAGCTTCCGTCAGGGAGGTTCAGAGACCCAGTACTTC. It encodes CASSFRQGGSETQYF.

A single count supports this clone. The chain recombines TRBV18 with TRBJ2-5; D call uncertain. CDR3 size: 14 residues. The ends were cut back, 3 bases at V and 6 bases at J, with 14 bases in the middle. Germline-derived CDR1 and CDR2 are KGHSH and LQKENI. CDR3: CASSPGSSIQTQYF. In nucleotides, the CDR3 is TGTGCCAGCTCACCGGGATCGTCGATCCAGACCCAGTACTTC. Supplemented by reference TRBV18 and TRBJ2-5, the full variable domain reads NAGVMQNPRHLVRRRGQEARLRCSPMKGHSHVYWYRQLPEEGLKFMVYLQKENIIDESGMPKERFSAEFPKEGPSILRIQQVVRGDSAAYFCASSPGSSIQTQYFGPGTRLLVL.

The chain couples TRBV6-5 to TRBJ2-1, with 8 positions matching TRBD2. The germline V gene encodes CDR1 MNHEY and CDR2 SVGAGI. Unmatched junction bases numbered 5, after V lost 7 bases and J lost 6 bases. The CDR3 spans 13 residues. CDR3 in amino acids: CASTQLAANEQFF. The CDR3 bases are TGTGCCAGCACTCAACTAGCGGCCAATGAGCAGTTCTTC.

Only a few counts were recorded for this clone. The chain couples TRBV7-9 to TRBJ1-5; 11 bases match TRBD1. V was pared by 5 bases and J by 1 base, with 7 bases of the junction left unmatched. Germline CDR1 reads SEHNR; CDR2 reads FQNEAQ (reference sequence). CDR3 length: 17 amino acids. The CDR3 coding sequence is TGTGCCAGCAGCCTTTGGACAGGGGGCTACAGCAATCAGCCCCAGCATTTT. It codes for CASSLWTGGYSNQPQHF.

As regards this clone: This CDR3 is also generated by other DNA sequences in the sample. The chain links TRBV5-1 to TRBJ2-6; tentatively, D is TRBD2 (5 bases). Trimming removed 5 bases from V and 0 bases from J, with 6 bases in between. Per the germline V gene, CDR1 is SGHRS and CDR2 is YFSETQ. The CDR3 extends over 14 amino acids. CDR3 amino acids: CASSRDSGANVLTF. The CDR3 coding sequence is TGCGCCAGCAGTCGGGACTCTGGGGCCAACGTCCTGACTTTC. Drawing the rest from reference TRBV5-1 and TRBJ2-6, the complete variable domain is KAGVTQTPRYLIKTRGQQVTLSCSPISGHRSVSWYQQTPGQGLQFLFEYFSETQRNKGNFPGRFSGRQFSNSRSEMNVSTLELGDSALYLCASSRDSGANVLTFGAGSRLTVL.

This chain uses TRBV6-6 with TRBJ2-7; D is uncertain. The CDR3 is 14 amino acids. Germline assignment: CDR1 MNHNY and CDR2 SVGAGI (reference sequence). The V end was cut by 2 bases, the J end by 3 bases, with 11 bases between. Written as DNA, the CDR3 is TGTGCCAGCAGTTACCCGAGCCAAGGCTACGAGCAGTACTTC. It yields the protein CASSYPSQGYEQYF.

CDR3 nucleotide sequence: TGTGCCAGCAGCTTTCGACTAGCAGAGCTGGGTGAGCAGTTCTTC. Protein: CASSFRLAELGEQFF. The chain couples TRBV11-2 to TRBJ2-1; 7 positions match TRBD2. The junction had 11 bases not matched to a gene; V was cut back by 3 bases and J by 9 bases. Germline V gene lookup returns CDR1 SGHAT and CDR2 FQNNGV. This CDR3 comprises 15 residues.

The chain has TRBV21-1 and TRBJ2-1; TRBD1, the table's D call, was not compared with the DNA. TRBV21-1 is given as a pseudogene. The CDR3 contains 13 residues. The CDR3 bases are TGTGCCAGCAGCACACCACAGGCTAATGAGCAGTTCTTC. It translates to CASSTPQANEQFF.